This T cell receptor (beta chain) was captured by sequencing in a study of blood T cell repertoires in COVID-19. Per the original methods: Scientists estimated how many nucleated cells there were by amplifying reference gene primers. TCRdb's table, derived via immunoSEQ multiplex PCR, lists solely in-frame clones and lacks some. The V and J calls and clone size were taken over from that table, and D and trimming were inferred from the DNA. Among fewer than 300,000 clones listed, approximately 90% were seen once. Sequenced material: peripheral blood. This sequence was found in a woman aged 30 to 39 with COVID-19, enrolled during active disease.

In DNA, the CDR3 is TGTGCCTGGAGTCCGGGTGTTTATGATGAAAAACTGTTTTTT. Its translation: CAWSPGVYDEKLFF. The rearrangement joins TRBV30 to TRBJ1-4; D gene ambiguous. This CDR3 comprises 14 residues. V lost 2 bases, J lost 6 bases, and 13 bases lay in between. The V gene's germline CDR1 is GTSNPN and CDR2 SVGIG (reference sequence).